The subject of this entry is one TCR beta chain. Antigen: not known. This CDR3 has 16 amino acids. Germline V lookup: CDR1 MNHEY, CDR2 SVGAGI. V shed 0 bases, J shed 10 bases, and the junction held 9 bases outside the gene matches. The data are from a study of shared clonotypes between healthy human individuals. Turning to the study itself: Donor composition was a couple of women and a few men, aged 18 to 49. Study results and limitations: Sampling included only blood; tissue repertoires likely differ.

Running of the assay took place at deep level. Libraries were prepared by immunoSEQ multiplex PCR; TCRdb keeps only in-frame clonotypes and omits some of them. Seen here are around 980,000 clones, approximately 80% observed once, and the top ten hold around 0.61%. Adults of Caucasian background living in Nashville, Tennessee made up all donors. V and J are TRBV6-5 and TRBJ2-1; 10 nucleotides align to TRBD2. Sequencing used memory CD4+ T cells from PBMCs. Regarding subset: CD45RA-negative fraction. The origin of this receptor is a man aged 18 to 35 in good health. Some clones in this sample may be carry-over from other donors' samples. The DNA of the CDR3 is TGTGCCAGCAGTTACTCGGGGCTAGCGGGAGAGTCCGAGCAGTTCTTC. This sequence encodes CASSYSGLAGESEQFF.